This T cell receptor (beta chain) emerged from a study of regulatory T cells in long-lasting Graves disease. Study information: Patients with persistent Graves' disease had over 5 years of antithyroid drugs and persistent TSH receptor antibodies.

Specified time point: persistent/refractory GD, antithyroid drugs over 5 years with positive TRAb. PBMC RNA served as the TCR library source. Per germline, CDR1 SNHLY and CDR2 FYNNEI. The CDR3 sequence is 16 residues long. The V end lost 6 bases, the J end lost 0 bases, and 17 bases lay between the germline ends. Sequencing libraries for TCR beta were prepared with iRepertoire HTBI primers and Arm-PCR of CDR3 regions. A single record per CDR3 protein comes from TCRdb applying MiXCR to the multiplex PCR reads. Of about 310,000 distinct CDR3 sequences in the sample, 22% were seen once. Study-level points and caveats: Only a small sample size was used, which may have cut accuracy. TRBV28, TRBJ1-2 and TRBJ2-5 were segments that persistent disease favored.

The sample holds a few counts of this clonotype. The antigen is not known. This specimen consisted of peripheral blood mononuclear cells (PBMCs), obtained when the disease was refractory, from a patient treated with antithyroid drugs. The source of this sequence is a female donor with Graves disease. V gene TRBV2 combines with J gene TRBJ1-1; D not certain. CDR3 bases: TGTGCCAGCAGGTTCAGCGAACTCGACATGAACACTGAAGCTTTCTTT. It codes for CASRFSELDMNTEAFF.